The 21 T cell receptor beta chains reported below all come from one sample, sequenced in a study of technical replicates of blood from a handful of donors. Clones were read by immunoSEQ multiplex PCR, and TCRdb kept only the in-frame ones, dropping some. The data contain about 81,000 clones, about 90% of them singletons. Specimen: T cells isolated from PBMCs. These receptors were obtained from a human donor in good health.

This CDR3 is CASSLVGQGSTDTQYF. DNA of the CDR3: TGTGCCAGCAGTTTAGTGGGACAGGGGAGCACAGATACGCAGTATTTT. V and J are TRBV27 and TRBJ2-3; 10 nucleotides align to TRBD1. Trimming cost V 2 bases and J 0 bases; bases outside gene matches: 2. Germline V gives CDR1 MNHEY, CDR2 SMNVEV (reference sequence). This CDR3 has 16 residues.

The chain couples TRBV5-4 to TRBJ1-1; 11 bases agree with TRBD1. The CDR3 loop spans 15 amino acids. The V and J ends lost 3 bases and 7 bases, in that order; junction bases with no gene match: 8. The germline V gene has CDR1 SGHNT and CDR2 YYREEE (reference sequence). CDR3 in amino acids: CASSSPGTGGREAFF. CDR3 DNA sequence: TGTGCCAGCAGCTCCCCCGGGACAGGGGGACGTGAAGCTTTCTTT.

This clone occurred a few times. The V and J genes are TRBV11-2 and TRBJ1-1; no clear D gene. V shed 3 bases and J shed 2 bases, with 13 bases lying between them. In germline, CDR1 is SGHAT, CDR2 FQNNGV. The CDR3 totals 15 residues. CDR3 nucleotides: TGTGCCAGCAGCTTCGAGAGGCGGGCAAACACTGAAGCTTTCTTT. It specifies CASSFERRANTEAFF. The full variable domain, its missing parts supplied by reference TRBV11-2 and TRBJ1-1, is EAGVAQSPRYKIIEKRQSVAFWCNPISGHATLYWYQQILGQGPKLLIQFQNNGVVDDSQLPKDRFSAERLKGVDSTLKIQPAKLEDSAVYLCASSFERRANTEAFFGQGTRLTVV.

This chain links TRBV28 with TRBJ2-7; 8 bases line up with TRBD2. The length of the CDR3 is 16 residues. The trim removed 2 bases at V and 5 bases at J, leaving 11 bases unmatched. Germline V gene sequence: CDR1 MDHEN, CDR2 SYDVKM. In DNA, the CDR3 is TGTGCCAGCAGTTTAAGTTCGGGGGGGTTTTATCACGAGCAGTACTTC. Its protein is CASSLSSGGFYHEQYF.

The genes are TRBV6-6 and TRBJ2-7, with 7 bases aligning to TRBD1. Trimming at V came to 2 bases and at J to 0 bases, leaving 4 bases not matched to a gene. CDR3 length: 15 residues. In germline, CDR1 is MNHNY, CDR2 SVGAGI (reference sequence). The CDR3 coding sequence is TGTGCCAGCAGTTACATTACAGGGGACTCCTACGAGCAGTACTTC. Its translation: CASSYITGDSYEQYF.

This sequence joins TRBV29-1 and TRBJ1-1, with unresolved D. Germline-derived CDR1 and CDR2 are SQVTM and ANQGSEA. V was trimmed by 1 base and J by 1 base, leaving 7 bases between them. CDR3 length equals 13 residues. The CDR3: CSVEGTRNTEAFF. CDR3 DNA sequence: TGCAGCGTTGAAGGGACTAGGAACACTGAAGCTTTCTTT.

This clone was counted once. The chain couples TRBV28 to TRBJ1-5; D is perhaps TRBD1 (5 bases). Germline V gives CDR1 MDHEN, CDR2 SYDVKM. CDR3 length: 16 residues. V lost 2 bases and J lost 5, with 16 bases in between. The CDR3 here is CASSLEFQGTDQPQHF. For the CDR3, the DNA is TGTGCCAGCAGTTTAGAATTTCAGGGTACGGATCAGCCCCAGCATTTT.

The rearrangement uses TRBV6-1 and TRBJ1-2; TRBD1 might be the D (6 bases). Germline values: CDR1 MNHNS, CDR2 SASEGT. This CDR3 has 12 residues. The germline V and J ends were trimmed by 5 bases and 8 bases, with 12 bases remaining between them. The CDR3 bases are TGTGCCAGCAGTCCAGGGGCAAGGGGCTACACCTTC. Its translation is CASSPGARGYTF.

The chain is built from TRBV2 and TRBJ2-2; D is unclear. Germline V gene sequence: CDR1 SNHLY, CDR2 FYNNEI. There are 13 residues in the CDR3. The V end lost 4 bases, the J end lost 6 bases, and 9 bases lay between the germline ends. The CDR3 DNA sequence: TGTGCCAGCAGTGTAAACGCGGCCGGGGAGCTGTTTTTT. It encodes CASSVNAAGELFF.

The genes are TRBV6-5 and TRBJ2-7, with D perhaps TRBD2 (6 bases). From germline, CDR1 is MNHEY and CDR2 SVGAGI. This CDR3 has 14 amino acids. V was trimmed by 0 bases and J by 5 bases, leaving 11 bases between them. Here the CDR3 reads CASSYSSGPHEQYF. DNA of the CDR3: TGTGCCAGCAGTTACTCCAGCGGGCCCCACGAGCAGTACTTC.

The J gene is TRBJ2-1, the V gene TRBV5-4; 10 nucleotides agree with TRBD2. Trimming removed 5 bases from V and 14 bases from J; junction bases left unmatched: 13. Per germline, CDR1 SGHNT and CDR2 YYREEE (reference sequence). The CDR3 consists of 14 residues. CDR3 loop: CASRLLAGEEGEFF. The DNA of the CDR3 is TGTGCCAGCAGACTTCTAGCGGGAGAGGAGGGGGAGTTCTTC.

This clone was seen only once. The CDR3 region has the DNA TGTGCCAGCAGCGCCGACAGGGGAGGATACTATCGGGAGACCCAGTACTTC. Protein product: CASSADRGGYYRETQYF. The chain uses TRBV7-2 and TRBJ2-5, with 8 bases matching TRBD1. The germline V gene encodes CDR1 SGHTA and CDR2 FQGNSA. The CDR3 is made up of 17 amino acids. V lost 5 bases, J lost 5 bases, and 16 bases stayed unmatched.

The chain couples TRBV7-9 to TRBJ1-1; a weak D match, TRBD1 (5 bases). The CDR3 consists of 15 residues. The V and J ends lost 1 base and 7 bases respectively, with 16 bases between them. Germline loops: CDR1 SEHNR, CDR2 FQNEAQ (reference sequence). CDR3 protein: CASSLESRGGYEAFF. The CDR3, as DNA: TGTGCCAGCAGCTTAGAATCTCGCGGGGGTTATGAAGCTTTCTTT.

The rearrangement joins TRBV5-1 to TRBJ2-5; 9 nucleotides agree with TRBD2. The V gene end was trimmed by 4 bases and the J gene end by 10 bases; junction bases not matched to a gene: 11. The CDR3 sequence is 14 residues long. Germline V gene lookup returns CDR1 SGHRS and CDR2 YFSETQ. The DNA for the CDR3 is TGCGCCAGCAGCCCGGAGGGTAGCGGGGGCCACCAGTACTTC. This gives the protein CASSPEGSGGHQYF.

The J gene is TRBJ1-5, the V gene TRBV5-5; the D gene is possibly TRBD1 (6 bases). The CDR3 runs to 18 residues. V gave up 4 bases and J gave up 3 bases, with 23 bases separating them. Looked up from germline, CDR1 is SGHKS and CDR2 is YYEKEE (reference sequence). This CDR3 reads CASSPKVAGEYVNQPQHF. As DNA, the CDR3 is TGTGCCAGCAGCCCCAAAGTGGCAGGGGAGTATGTCAATCAGCCCCAGCATTTT. Filled out from reference TRBV5-5 and TRBJ1-5, the complete variable domain reads DAGVTQSPTHLIKTRGQQVTLRCSPISGHKSVSWYQQVLGQGPQFIFQYYEKEERGRGNFPDRFSARQFPNYSSELNVNALLLGDSALYLCASSPKVAGEYVNQPQHFGDGTRLSIL.

V gene TRBV19 combines with J gene TRBJ2-1; 8 nucleotides line up with TRBD2. This CDR3 is 15 amino acids long. CDR1 and CDR2 from the germline V gene are LNHDA and SQIVND (reference sequence). Trimming cost V 5 bases and J 8 bases; bases outside gene matches: 11. CDR3 amino acids: CASSASDGRAHEQFF. The CDR3 DNA follows: TGTGCCAGTAGTGCCTCGGACGGGAGGGCCCATGAGCAGTTCTTC.

J is TRBJ2-5 and V is TRBV5-1; a weak D match, TRBD2 (8 bases). The germline V gene encodes CDR1 SGHRS and CDR2 YFSETQ. Trimming took off 3 bases at V and 2 bases at J, with 20 bases between the two ends. CDR3 length equals 17 residues. CDR3 amino acids: CASSSGTRGLGQETQYF. As DNA, the CDR3 is TGCGCCAGCAGCTCCGGGACTAGGGGGCTGGGGCAAGAGACCCAGTACTTC.

The chain carries TRBV5-4 and TRBJ2-7; D uncertain. The CDR3 totals 14 residues. V lost 3 bases to trimming and J lost 1 base, with 11 bases between them. Germline CDR1 is SGHNT and CDR2 is YYREEE (reference sequence). In nucleotides, the CDR3 is TGTGCCAGCAGCTCACCCCCCAGATCCTACGAGCAGTACTTC. This encodes CASSSPPRSYEQYF.

This rearrangement joins TRBV19 to TRBJ1-5, with D uncertain. This CDR3 has 15 residues. Trimming left V 1 base short and J 6 bases short, with 13 bases between. From germline, CDR1 is LNHDA and CDR2 SQIVND (reference sequence). CDR3 coding DNA: TGTGCCAGTAGTATAGCTGGAGCTCGGGGTCAGCCCCAGCATTTT. The encoded protein is CASSIAGARGQPQHF. Based on the CDR3 plus reference TRBV19 and TRBJ1-5, the full variable domain is DGGITQSPKYLFRKEGQNVTLSCEQNLNHDAMYWYRQDPGQGLRLIYYSQIVNDFQKGDIAEGYSVSREKKESFPLTVTSAQKNPTAFYLCASSIAGARGQPQHFGDGTRLSIL.

This clone has just one count. V gene TRBV2 combines with J gene TRBJ1-1; D remains ambiguous. Trimming removed 8 bases from V and 0 bases from J, with 7 bases in between. The CDR3 sequence is 12 residues long. CDR1 and CDR2 from the germline V gene are SNHLY and FYNNEI. This CDR3 is CASAKMNTEAFF. The CDR3 DNA reads as TGTGCCAGCGCGAAAATGAACACTGAAGCTTTCTTT.

The CDR3 here is CASSLVGGAEAFF. Here the CDR3 DNA reads TGCGCCAGCAGCTTGGTAGGGGGAGCTGAAGCTTTCTTT. The chain is built from TRBV5-1 and TRBJ1-1; a possible D gene is TRBD1 (6 bases). Germline V lookup: CDR1 SGHRS, CDR2 YFSETQ. Trimming pared 0 bases from V and 6 bases from J, leaving 9 bases between. CDR3 length: 13 amino acids.